The 17 T cell receptor beta chains given below trace back to one sample, sequenced in a study of blood T cell repertoires in COVID-19. Clones were read by immunoSEQ multiplex PCR, and TCRdb kept only the in-frame ones, dropping some. The table has fewer than 350,000 clones, about 85% seen once. The sequenced material came from PBMCs or T cells enriched from blood (not recorded which). These receptors were taken from a woman between 25 and 40 years old who had been exposed to COVID-19.

This chain joins TRBV15 and TRBJ1-4, with a weak D call TRBD1 (5 bases). The CDR3 sequence is 16 residues long. V was trimmed by 0 bases and J by 3 bases, leaving 11 bases between them. Germline V gene data show CDR1 as LNHNV and CDR2 as YYDKDF (reference sequence). The CDR3, as DNA: TGTGCCACCAGCAGAGATTTAGGGGCGGCTAATGAAAAACTGTTTTTT. Translation gives CATSRDLGAANEKLFF.

The chain combines TRBV4-2 with TRBJ1-2, with D possibly TRBD1 on 6 matching bases. V was clipped by 4 bases and J by 4 bases, with 16 bases between them. The CDR3 length is 15 residues. The germline V gene has CDR1 LGHNA and CDR2 YNFKEQ. CDR3: CASSRLGQQGYGYTF. The CDR3 bases are TGTGCCAGCAGCCGCCTAGGACAGCAGGGCTATGGCTACACCTTC.

J is TRBJ1-1 and V is TRBV6-4, with TRBD1 as a possible D gene (5 bases). CDR3 length: 14 residues. Trimming removed 6 bases at V and 4 bases at J, with 15 bases between. Germline V gene sequence: CDR1 MRHNA, CDR2 SNTAGT. CDR3 nucleotides: TGTGCCAGCAGAGCATCAGGGCTAGGCACTGAAGCTTTCTTT. Protein sequence: CASRASGLGTEAFF.

This clone was observed a handful of times. V usage is TRBV5-1 and J usage is TRBJ2-7; 11 bases align to TRBD1. Germline V gives CDR1 SGHRS, CDR2 YFSETQ. This CDR3 region has 15 residues. The J segment lost 7 bases and the V segment lost 0 bases, leaving 6 bases of the junction unmatched. In DNA, the CDR3 is TGCGCCAGCAGCTTGGAGGGGACAGGGGGTAAAGAGCAGTACTTC. This codes for CASSLEGTGGKEQYF.

This chain uses TRBV3-1 (or the pseudogene TRBV3-2) with TRBJ2-1; 8 positions agree with TRBD2. CDR3 length: 17 amino acids. Unmatched junction bases numbered 9, after V lost 5 bases and J lost 0 bases. Germline CDR1 is LGHDT and CDR2 is YNNKEL (reference sequence). The CDR3 region is CASSRFPGTSSYNEQFF. The CDR3 DNA sequence: TGTGCCAGCAGCAGATTCCCGGGGACTAGCTCCTACAATGAGCAGTTCTTC.

The rearrangement joins TRBV4-1 to TRBJ2-7; no reliable D call. The CDR3 runs 11 residues. The V end was cut by 2 bases, the J end by 6 bases, with 5 bases between. Germline CDR1 MGHRA, CDR2 YSYEKL. The CDR3 DNA reads TGCGCCAGCAGCCAACTTCCCGAGCAGTACTTC. It translates to CASSQLPEQYF.

A note on this clone: At the DNA level, this CDR3 is encoded by other sequences in the same sample as well. The chain couples TRBV27 to TRBJ2-7, with a tentative D call TRBD2 (5 bases). V lost 4 bases, J lost 4 bases, and 11 bases lay in between. Germline loops: CDR1 MNHEY, CDR2 SMNVEV (reference sequence). There are 13 residues in the CDR3. Here the CDR3 DNA reads TGTGCCAGCAGTTATAGAGGAGGTTACGAGCAGTACTTC. Translation: CASSYRGGYEQYF.

This chain uses TRBV28 with TRBJ2-3, with D possibly TRBD2 on 6 matching bases. The CDR3 contains 14 residues. The V gene's germline CDR1 is MDHEN and CDR2 SYDVKM. Trimming cost V 2 bases and J 5 bases, with 11 bases left between them. CDR3 DNA sequence: TGTGCCAGCAGTTTAGGCCTAGCGAGAGATACGCAGTATTTT. This translates into CASSLGLARDTQYF.

V and J are TRBV10-1 and TRBJ2-1, with 15 bases fitting TRBD2. The CDR3 consists of 16 residues. V dropped 6 bases and J dropped 9; count of bases not matched to a gene: 9. Germline loops: CDR1 WNHNN, CDR2 SYGVQD (reference sequence). Written as DNA, the CDR3 is TGCGCCAGCAGACTAGGACTAGCGGGAGGGCCAGGTGAGCAGTTCTTC. Translating gives CASRLGLAGGPGEQFF.

The chain joins TRBV4-3 to TRBJ2-4, with 9 positions matching TRBD2. Germline V gives CDR1 LGHNA, CDR2 YSLEER. The CDR3 covers 16 residues. The J segment lost 8 bases and the V segment lost 0 bases, leaving 8 bases of the junction unmatched. The CDR3 is CASSQDSAGGSDIQYF. In nucleotides, the CDR3 is TGCGCCAGCAGCCAAGACTCAGCGGGGGGATCGGACATTCAGTACTTC.

This chain connects TRBV18 to TRBJ1-6, with D tentatively TRBD1 (5 bases). The CDR3 runs to 15 residues. CDR1 is KGHSH and CDR2 is LQKENI in the germline V gene. The V and J ends lost 5 bases and 7 bases respectively, with 15 bases between them. The chain's CDR3 is CASSSTREANSPLHF. The DNA of the CDR3 is TGTGCCAGCTCATCAACCAGGGAGGCGAATTCACCCCTCCACTTT.

This chain joins TRBV15 and TRBJ1-5; TRBD1 matches at 7 bases. V gave up 4 bases and J gave up 2 bases; unmatched junction bases: 5. CDR1 is LNHNV, CDR2 YYDKDF, per germline (reference sequence). This CDR3 spans 15 amino acids. CDR3 residues: CATSKNTGGNQPQHF. DNA of the CDR3: TGTGCCACCAGCAAAAATACAGGGGGCAATCAGCCCCAGCATTTT.

The chain has TRBV6-5 and TRBJ2-1; TRBD2 matches 8 bases. Germline V lookup: CDR1 MNHEY, CDR2 SVGAGI. The CDR3 extends over 15 amino acids. The J segment lost 8 bases and the V segment lost 6 bases, leaving 12 bases of the junction unmatched. CDR3 sequence (DNA): TGTGCCAGCAGATCCCCGGGACTAGGTCGCGATGAGCAGTTCTTC. Its translation is CASRSPGLGRDEQFF.

The genes are TRBV19 and TRBJ1-1; the D is unclear. Germline CDR1 and CDR2: LNHDA and SQIVND (reference sequence). CDR3 length: 14 residues. Trimming took off 4 bases at V and 2 bases at J, with 11 bases between the two ends. The CDR3 reads CASSTVTPNTEAFF. In nucleotides, the CDR3 is TGTGCCAGTAGTACCGTTACACCTAACACTGAAGCTTTCTTT.

The V gene is TRBV5-1, the J gene TRBJ1-1, with 8 bases aligning to TRBD1. J lost 4 bases, V lost 3 bases, and 5 bases had no gene match. CDR1 is SGHRS and CDR2 is YFSETQ in the germline V gene. This CDR3 spans 14 amino acids. CDR3 region: CASSYQGAGTEAFF. The CDR3 bases are TGCGCCAGCAGCTATCAGGGGGCAGGCACTGAAGCTTTCTTT.

Note on this clone: This sample also contains other DNA sequences that code for the same CDR3. The chain employs TRBV19 and TRBJ1-6, with 7 bases aligning to TRBD1. CDR1 is LNHDA, CDR2 SQIVND, per germline (reference sequence). The CDR3 extends over 15 amino acids. V lost 0 bases and J lost 7; bases outside the gene matches: 3. The CDR3 loop is CASSIETGRNSPLHF. The CDR3 nucleotides read TGTGCCAGTAGTATAGAGACAGGGAGGAATTCACCCCTCCACTTT.

The chain employs TRBV5-8 and TRBJ2-3, with 9 bases matching TRBD2. Germline CDR1 reads SGHTS; CDR2 reads YDEGEE. Losses at the gene ends were 4 bases for V and 4 bases for J; bases not matched to a gene: 4. This CDR3 spans 14 amino acids. Here the CDR3 reads CASSLAGMSDTQYF. The CDR3 DNA is TGTGCCAGCAGCCTAGCGGGGATGTCAGATACGCAGTATTTT.